Each of the 7 T cell receptor beta chains below was sequenced from the same sample in a study of T cells in Graves' hyperthyroidism and ophthalmopathy. From RNA transcripts, TCR beta CDR3 regions were amplified. TCR CDR3 regions were first amplified by RT-PCR with HTBI primers. TCRdb re-derived calls from the multiplex PCR reads in MiXCR, one entry per CDR3 protein. The sample carries hundreds of thousands of distinct CDR3 sequences, 14% to 15% recorded once. Input material: blood. The origin of the receptors is a man in his late teens or twenties with Graves' ophthalmopathy.

This clonotype was picked up many times. The rearrangement joins TRBV12-3 or TRBV12-4 to TRBJ2-7; 7 nucleotides agree with TRBD2. V lost 5 bases to trimming and J lost 0 bases; unmatched junction nucleotides: 1. CDR3 length: 13 residues. The CDR3 DNA reads TGTGCCAGCAGTACTAGCGCCTCCTACGAGCAGTACTTC. Translated: CASSTSASYEQYF.

This clonotype has ten or more counts. The chain joins TRBV11-2 to TRBJ2-1, with D perhaps TRBD1 or TRBD2 (6 bases each). The V gene lost 5 bases and the J gene lost 2 bases, with 16 bases spanning the gap. Germline assignment: CDR1 SGHAT and CDR2 FQNNGV. This CDR3 has 16 residues. For the CDR3, the DNA is TGTGCCAGCAGCCCTGTTATGGGGGGCCCCTACAATGAGCAGTTCTTC. It translates to CASSPVMGGPYNEQFF.

This clonotype was detected many times. This chain connects TRBV3-1 to TRBJ2-1; D is unclear. The closer fit of TRBJ2-7 to the DNA end suggests the J call may be wrong. The CDR3 extends over 11 amino acids. From germline, CDR1 is LGHDT and CDR2 YNNKEL (reference sequence). Here the CDR3 DNA reads TGTGCCAGCAGCTCCTACCGGGAGCAGTACTTC. Translation gives CASSSYREQYF.

This clonotype was observed many times. The DNA for the CDR3 is TGTGCCAGCAGCTTAGTCGGGACCCAGGGCAATGAGCAGTTCTTC. Protein sequence: CASSLVGTQGNEQFF. V is TRBV7-8 and J is TRBJ2-1, with D perhaps assigned TRBD1 or TRBD2 (5 bases each). CDR1 and CDR2 (germline): SGHVS, FQNEAQ. There are 15 residues in the CDR3. V lost 1 base to trimming and J lost 6 bases, with 13 bases between them.

This clonotype was detected many times. The chain carries TRBV5-1 and TRBJ2-7, with TRBD1 matching over 9 bases. CDR3 length equals 15 residues. V trimming: 0 bases; J trimming: 5 bases; junction bases outside the gene matches: 6. Germline V gives CDR1 SGHRS, CDR2 YFSETQ. The CDR3 loop reads CASSLGGQGFDEQYF. The DNA for the CDR3 is TGCGCCAGCAGCTTGGGTGGACAGGGGTTCGACGAGCAGTACTTC.

This clonotype was detected ten times or more. This chain uses TRBV3-1 with TRBJ2-3; TRBD2 agrees at 12 bases. Germline lookup yields CDR1 LGHDT and CDR2 YNNKEL (reference sequence). This CDR3 is built from 19 residues. V lost 0 bases, J lost 1 base, and 8 bases stayed unmatched. CDR3 sequence (DNA): TGTGCCAGCAGCCAAGATTCGCGGACTAGCGGGATAGGCACAGATACGCAGTATTTT. As protein: CASSQDSRTSGIGTDTQYF.

This clonotype was seen repeatedly, ten times or more. This sequence joins TRBV7-2 and TRBJ1-2; TRBD1 aligns across 8 bases. This CDR3 is 15 amino acids long. V shed 5 bases and J 8 bases; nucleotides not matched to a gene: 13. Germline values: CDR1 SGHTA, CDR2 FQGNSA. Written as DNA, the CDR3 is TGTGCCAGCAGCCCCCCAGACAGGGGCGGGCGCGGCTACACCTTC. It translates to CASSPPDRGGRGYTF.